One and the same sample provided the 9 T cell receptor beta chains below, sequenced in a study of blood T cells in healthy people across ages (dated by TCRdb to about 2015). The library was obtained by 5' RACE. The sequencer listed for this sample is Illumina HiSeq 2500. The second PCR ran for roughly 7 to 11 cycles and used a J-beta primer mix along with a sample-barcoded 5' primer. TCRdb reprocessed the public reads (quality trimming at Q25 with fastp, clone calling with MiXCR) and kept in-frame beta chains. Each CDR3 protein appears once, grouped with its most common genes and DNA. The sample records around 990,000 distinct CDR3 sequences, about 25% of which are singletons. Around 0.75% of the sample goes to the ten largest clones. The same data also went into a second study, on T cells of mothers and their children.

Sequences were obtained from blood. The origin of the receptors is a girl aged 2 to 10 in good health.

This clonotype was counted between two and nine times. J is TRBJ1-1 and V is TRBV29-1; unclear D gene. Trimming removed 5 bases at V and 6 bases at J, with 16 bases between. The CDR3 runs 13 residues. In germline, CDR1 is SQVTM, CDR2 ANQGSEA. The CDR3 DNA follows: TGCAGCGTTAACCTTAAGAGAGAGCCTGAAGCTTTCTTT. It yields the protein CSVNLKREPEAFF.

The V gene is TRBV7-2, the J gene TRBJ2-3; 7 nucleotides line up with TRBD1. The CDR3 covers 16 residues. J gave up 0 bases and V 5 bases, and 8 bases lay outside the gene matches. Per the germline V gene, CDR1 is SGHTA and CDR2 is FQGNSA. CDR3 nucleotide sequence: TGTGCCAGCAGCCTTCGGGACAGCAGTAGCACAGATACGCAGTATTTT. It codes for CASSLRDSSSTDTQYF.

V usage is TRBV20-1 and J usage is TRBJ1-4, with D perhaps TRBD1 (6 bases). The CDR3 consists of 13 residues. With 6 bases removed from V and 8 bases from J, the gap between germline ends came to 16 bases. Germline V gene lookup returns CDR1 DFQATT and CDR2 SNEGSKA (reference sequence). The CDR3 region is CSAITGNHEKLFF. Written as DNA, the CDR3 is TGCAGTGCCATTACAGGGAACCACGAAAAACTGTTTTTT.

There are a few counts of this clonotype. The J gene is TRBJ2-1, the V gene TRBV11-2; D possibly corresponds to TRBD2 (5 bases). V lost 5 bases and J 8 bases, leaving 13 bases between the germline ends. The length of the CDR3 is 13 residues. Germline loops: CDR1 SGHAT, CDR2 FQNNGV. The CDR3 coding sequence is TGTGCCAGCAGCCTCCGGACTCCCGATGAGCAGTTCTTC. Its translation: CASSLRTPDEQFF.

A few counts support this clonotype. The gene calls are TRBV7-9 and TRBJ2-5, with 8 bases matching TRBD1. CDR1 and CDR2 from the germline V gene are SEHNR and FQNEAQ (reference sequence). CDR3 length: 15 amino acids. Trimming removed 5 bases from V and 4 bases from J; junction bases left unmatched: 9. The CDR3 region is CASSQGAAGRETQYF. CDR3 in DNA: TGTGCCAGCAGCCAGGGGGCGGCGGGGAGAGAGACCCAGTACTTC.

This clonotype has a handful of counts. One junction end does not reproduce the germline sequence, and a read error may be involved. DNA for the CDR3: TGCAGCGTAGAAGGCCCTAACCCCCTCAACGTCCTGACTTTC. This sequence encodes CSVEGPNPLNVLTF. V gene TRBV29-1 combines with J gene TRBJ2-6; D remains unclear. The CDR3 sequence is 14 residues long. The germline CDR1 and CDR2 sequences are SQVTM and ANQGSEA.

The chain links TRBV9 to TRBJ2-7, with TRBD2 matching over 9 bases. V lost 0 bases, J lost 5 bases, and 6 bases stayed unmatched. CDR3 length: 15 amino acids. CDR1 is SGDLS, CDR2 YYNGEE, per germline. The CDR3 DNA reads TGTGCCAGCAGCGTAGTAGGCGGGGGGGCCCACGAGCAGTACTTC. Amino acid sequence: CASSVVGGGAHEQYF. Full variable domain (remainder filled in from reference TRBV9 and TRBJ2-7): DSGVTQTPKHLITATGQRVTLRCSPRSGDLSVYWYQQSLDQGLQFLIQYYNGEERAKGNILERFSAQQFPDLHSELNLSSLELGDSALYFCASSVVGGGAHEQYFGPGTRLTVT.

This clonotype was picked up a small number of times. The chain carries TRBV3-1 and TRBJ1-4; D ambiguous. The CDR3 is made up of 15 amino acids. V was shortened by 4 bases and J by 8 bases, with 17 bases between the two germline ends. Germline values: CDR1 LGHDT, CDR2 YNNKEL (reference sequence). The CDR3 nucleotides read TGTGCCAGCAGCCTCCGGGCGGAAAGAGGGGAAAAACTGTTTTTT. Amino acids: CASSLRAERGEKLFF.

V and J are TRBV20-1 and TRBJ1-1, with D perhaps TRBD1 (6 bases). The CDR3 is 13 residues long. The germline V gene has CDR1 DFQATT and CDR2 SNEGSKA (reference sequence). The CDR3 is CRAAGGGEVEAFF. As DNA, the CDR3 is TGCAGGGCTGCTGGGGGGGGCGAAGTTGAAGCTTTCTTT.